One and the same sample provided the 17 T cell receptor beta chains below, sequenced in a study of blood T cell repertoires in COVID-19. Only in-frame clones appear in the TCRdb table, and some are missing; sequencing was by immunoSEQ multiplex PCR. The table shows nearly 80,000 clones, with about 83% occurring only once. The sample comprised peripheral blood. The receptors were sampled from a woman of 80 years or more with active or convalescent COVID-19.

The rearrangement links TRBV28 to TRBJ2-7; TRBD2 aligns across 8 bases. The CDR3 runs to 14 residues. V trimming: 2 bases; J trimming: 6 bases; junction bases outside the gene matches: 6. Looked up from germline, CDR1 is MDHEN and CDR2 is SYDVKM. The CDR3 DNA is TGTGCCAGCAGTTTAGAGCGGGGGACCTCCGAGCAGTACTTC. Translated, it gives CASSLERGTSEQYF.

This chain joins TRBV13 and TRBJ2-5; TRBD2 matches 8 bases. This CDR3 has 18 amino acids. Germline CDR1 is PRHDT and CDR2 is FYEKMQ (reference sequence). V gave up 0 bases and J gave up 5 bases; unmatched junction bases: 14. In DNA, the CDR3 is TGTGCCAGCAGCTTAGGCGGCGAGGCGGGAGGCTTTCGGGAGACCCAGTACTTC. Translation: CASSLGGEAGGFRETQYF.

V and J are TRBV2 and TRBJ2-6, with 8 bases identical to TRBD1. Germline trimming cut 4 bases from V and 4 bases from J; bases unmatched to any gene: 6. This CDR3 contains 16 residues. Germline V gene data show CDR1 as SNHLY and CDR2 as FYNNEI. CDR3 in amino acids: CASSGQGARGANVLTF. The CDR3 bases are TGTGCCAGCAGTGGTCAGGGGGCGCGGGGGGCCAACGTCCTGACTTTC.

The chain employs TRBV3-1 (or the pseudogene TRBV3-2) and TRBJ2-2; D ambiguous. The V end lost 0 bases, the J end lost 2 bases, and 10 bases lay between the germline ends. CDR1 and CDR2 from the germline V gene are LGHDT and YNNKEL (reference sequence). The CDR3 extends over 16 amino acids. The CDR3 protein is CASSQERRVNTGELFF. CDR3 nucleotide sequence: TGTGCCAGCAGCCAAGAAAGAAGAGTAAACACCGGGGAGCTGTTTTTT.

The V gene is TRBV29-1, the J gene TRBJ2-7; 7 bases align to TRBD1. CDR1 and CDR2 from the germline V gene are SQVTM and ANQGSEA. J was trimmed by 2 bases and V by 0 bases; bases with no gene match: 4. This CDR3 contains 14 residues. The CDR3 nucleotides are TGCAGCGTTGAAGATAGGACAGGAGCCTACGAGCAGTACTTC. It specifies CSVEDRTGAYEQYF.

CDR3 residues: CASSLGALQTQYF. The CDR3 DNA follows: TGTGCCAGCAGCTTAGGGGCTCTGCAGACCCAGTACTTC. The gene calls are TRBV7-8 and TRBJ2-5; D remains unclear. The ends were cut back, 1 base at V and 6 bases at J, with 9 bases in the middle. Germline V gene lookup returns CDR1 SGHVS and CDR2 FQNEAQ. The CDR3 has 13 residues.

About this clone: A read error may account for a junction end that differs from germline. V and J are TRBV6-2 or TRBV6-3 and TRBJ2-1; no reliable D call. This CDR3 spans 12 amino acids. Germline lookup yields CDR1 MNHEY and CDR2 SVGEGT. As DNA, the CDR3 is TGTGCCAGCAGTTACTCCAACAATGAGCAGTTCTTC. This translates into CASSYSNNEQFF.

The V and J genes are TRBV7-9 and TRBJ1-1; D might be TRBD1 (5 bases). Trimming took off 6 bases at V and 4 bases at J, with 15 bases between the two ends. The CDR3 runs to 14 residues. The germline V gene has CDR1 SEHNR and CDR2 FQNEAQ (reference sequence). This chain's CDR3 is CASSPQGRFTEAFF. CDR3 nucleotides: TGTGCCAGCAGTCCGCAGGGTCGTTTCACTGAAGCTTTCTTT.

This chain joins TRBV2 and TRBJ1-4; D may be TRBD1 (5 bases). Trimming removed 5 bases from V and 8 bases from J, with 15 bases in between. Germline values: CDR1 SNHLY, CDR2 FYNNEI. This CDR3 comprises 14 residues. For the CDR3, the DNA is TGTGCCAGCAGTAGGGGCGGCGGGGGGGAAAAACTGTTTTTT. Translated: CASSRGGGGEKLFF.

The chain uses TRBV27 and TRBJ2-7; 9 bases line up with TRBD1. The CDR3 length is 15 residues. With 8 bases clipped from V and 0 bases from J, the junction kept 8 bases outside the gene matches. Germline CDR1 MNHEY, CDR2 SMNVEV (reference sequence). The CDR3 is CASGRQGGTSYEQYF. DNA of the CDR3: TGTGCCAGCGGTCGACAGGGGGGGACCTCCTACGAGCAGTACTTC.

This clone was recorded only once. This chain connects TRBV3-1 (or the pseudogene TRBV3-2) to TRBJ1-1; no definite D call. Germline loops: CDR1 LGHDT, CDR2 YNNKEL (reference sequence). The V end was cut by 0 bases, the J end by 6 bases, with 5 bases between. The CDR3 loop spans 12 amino acids. This CDR3 is CASSQERAEAFF. CDR3 DNA sequence: TGTGCCAGCAGCCAAGAACGGGCTGAAGCTTTCTTT.

This chain uses TRBV19 with TRBJ2-4, with a tentative D call TRBD1 (6 bases). CDR3 length equals 14 residues. CDR1 is LNHDA and CDR2 is SQIVND in the germline V gene (reference sequence). The V end lost 5 bases, the J end lost 8 bases, and 16 bases lay between the germline ends. Written as DNA, the CDR3 is TGTGCCAGTAGTGGTCGGGACACGGCGGACATTCAGTACTTC. It encodes CASSGRDTADIQYF.

This clone showed up just once. This chain joins TRBV2 and TRBJ1-4; tentatively, D is TRBD1 (6 bases). V gave up 4 bases and J gave up 8 bases, with 17 bases separating them. The CDR3 sequence is 15 residues long. CDR1 and CDR2 from the germline V gene are SNHLY and FYNNEI. The CDR3 DNA follows: TGTGCCAGCAGTGCGGTAACAGGGCGAGGAGAAAAACTGTTTTTT. Its protein is CASSAVTGRGEKLFF.

The chain combines TRBV7-8 with TRBJ1-3; D not resolved. This CDR3 is built from 16 residues. The germline CDR1 and CDR2 sequences are SGHVS and FQNEAQ. V was clipped by 2 bases and J by 0 bases, with 11 bases between them. CDR3 sequence: CASSLLGRSSGNTIYF. In DNA form, the CDR3 reads TGTGCCAGCAGCTTATTGGGCCGATCCTCTGGAAACACCATATATTTT.

The rearrangement joins TRBV5-1 to TRBJ1-6, with 7 bases aligning to TRBD1. The CDR3 length is 14 residues. CDR1 is SGHRS, CDR2 YFSETQ, per germline. J gave up 7 bases and V 4 bases, and 5 bases lay outside the gene matches. CDR3 sequence reads: CASSRDSQNSPLHF. DNA of the CDR3: TGCGCCAGCAGCCGGGACAGCCAAAATTCACCCCTCCACTTT. Full variable domain (missing parts from reference TRBV5-1 and TRBJ1-6): KAGVTQTPRYLIKTRGQQVTLSCSPISGHRSVSWYQQTPGQGLQFLFEYFSETQRNKGNFPGRFSGRQFSNSRSEMNVSTLELGDSALYLCASSRDSQNSPLHFGNGTRLTVT.

This chain joins TRBV30 and TRBJ1-6; 7 bases are shared with TRBD1. Germline CDR1 GTSNPN, CDR2 SVGIG (reference sequence). The CDR3 has 16 residues. After removal of 1 base from V and 9 bases from J, the junction contained 12 bases not matched to a gene. The CDR3 here is CAWSGPGQYALSPLHF. The CDR3, as DNA: TGTGCCTGGAGTGGGCCGGGACAGTATGCCCTTTCACCCCTCCACTTT.

The chain employs TRBV18 and TRBJ2-5, with D possibly matching TRBD1 (5 bases). This CDR3 has 14 residues. Germline V CDR1 and CDR2: KGHSH, LQKENI. V lost 3 bases, J lost 5 bases, and 13 bases lay in between. CDR3 protein: CASSPLPKGETQYF. The CDR3 DNA sequence: TGTGCCAGCTCACCTTTGCCAAAGGGGGAGACCCAGTACTTC.